These 30 T cell receptor beta chains were sequenced from one sample in a study of cytomegalovirus exposure and HLA in healthy donors. Amplification used 60 Vbeta primers and 13 Jbeta primers. Using immunoSEQ multiplex PCR, the repertoire was profiled, and TCRdb retains in-frame clones only, with some absent. The table includes around 99,000 clones, 73% detected once. Sequenced material: PBMCs. All receptors derive from a man in his forties in good health and CMV-seronegative.

This clone was found a few times. The chain is built from TRBV5-1 and TRBJ2-7; 8 bases are shared with TRBD1. This CDR3 has 12 amino acids. With V trimmed by 4 bases and J by 5 bases, 2 bases remained unmatched. Germline values: CDR1 SGHRS, CDR2 YFSETQ. CDR3 sequence reads: CASSVTGDEQYF. The CDR3 coding sequence is TGCGCCAGCAGCGTGACAGGGGACGAGCAGTACTTC. Drawing the rest from reference TRBV5-1 and TRBJ2-7, the complete variable domain is KAGVTQTPRYLIKTRGQQVTLSCSPISGHRSVSWYQQTPGQGLQFLFEYFSETQRNKGNFPGRFSGRQFSNSRSEMNVSTLELGDSALYLCASSVTGDEQYFGPGTRLTVT.

V gene TRBV19 combines with J gene TRBJ1-6, with D uncertain. Germline values: CDR1 LNHDA, CDR2 SQIVND (reference sequence). The CDR3 runs 12 residues. Trimming cost V 4 bases and J 11 bases, with 9 bases left between them. For the CDR3, the DNA is TGTGCCAGTAGTAGTAGAGGGACACCCCTCCACTTT. Residues: CASSSRGTPLHF.

This sequence joins TRBV4-1 and TRBJ2-3; unclear D gene. The length of the CDR3 is 20 residues. Trimming took 3 bases from V and 5 from J, leaving 30 bases between them. Germline-derived CDR1 and CDR2 are MGHRA and YSYEKL. The CDR3 loop is CASSHPGHQAQSPKRDTQYF. CDR3 DNA: TGCGCCAGCAGCCACCCCGGCCACCAAGCGCAAAGCCCAAAACGAGATACGCAGTATTTT.

This sequence joins TRBV7-9 and TRBJ1-5, with D unclear. Germline values: CDR1 SEHNR, CDR2 FQNEAQ (reference sequence). CDR3 length: 12 amino acids. Trimming left V 1 base short and J 6 bases short, with 4 bases between. The CDR3 nucleotides are TGTGCCAGCAGCTTAGGGGCTCAGCCCCAGCATTTT. Residues: CASSLGAQPQHF.

The chain joins TRBV5-1 to TRBJ2-2; D is undetermined. This CDR3 contains 12 residues. Germline CDR1 reads SGHRS; CDR2 reads YFSETQ. V lost 3 bases and J lost 2, with 2 bases in between. CDR3 loop: CASSSNTGELFF. CDR3 bases: TGCGCCAGCAGCTCTAACACCGGGGAGCTGTTTTTT. The whole variable domain, filled in from reference TRBV5-1 and TRBJ2-2, reads KAGVTQTPRYLIKTRGQQVTLSCSPISGHRSVSWYQQTPGQGLQFLFEYFSETQRNKGNFPGRFSGRQFSNSRSEMNVSTLELGDSALYLCASSSNTGELFFGEGSRLTVL.

The rearrangement uses TRBV13 and TRBJ2-2, with a weak D call TRBD1 (5 bases). Trimming stripped 5 bases from V and 3 bases from J, with 31 bases between. The CDR3 has 21 residues. Looked up from germline, CDR1 is PRHDT and CDR2 is FYEKMQ (reference sequence). The CDR3 DNA reads as TGTGCCAGCAGCAACTATCGATCAGGACACCCAATCAAGGTGGACACCGGGGAGCTGTTTTTT. It encodes CASSNYRSGHPIKVDTGELFF. Based on the CDR3 plus reference TRBV13 and TRBJ2-2, the full variable domain is AAGVIQSPRHLIKEKRETATLKCYPIPRHDTVYWYQQGPGQDPQFLISFYEKMQSDKGSIPDRFSAQQFSDYHSELNMSSLELGDSALYFCASSNYRSGHPIKVDTGELFFGEGSRLTVL.

The chain joins TRBV5-1 to TRBJ2-7, with TRBD1 matching 9 bases. The CDR3 has 16 amino acids. CDR1 SGHRS and CDR2 YFSETQ come from the germline V gene. V lost 3 bases and J lost 1; bases outside the gene matches: 8. The CDR3 sequence is CASSYSPGQGSYEQYF. The CDR3 DNA is TGCGCCAGCAGCTACTCTCCGGGACAGGGATCCTACGAGCAGTACTTC. Together with reference TRBV5-1 and TRBJ2-7, the CDR3 gives the full variable domain: KAGVTQTPRYLIKTRGQQVTLSCSPISGHRSVSWYQQTPGQGLQFLFEYFSETQRNKGNFPGRFSGRQFSNSRSEMNVSTLELGDSALYLCASSYSPGQGSYEQYFGPGTRLTVT.

This clone was observed once. This chain joins TRBV7-3 and TRBJ2-3; D gene unclear. The germline CDR1 and CDR2 sequences are SGHTA and FQGTGA. V was shortened by 5 bases and J by 3 bases, with 6 bases between the two germline ends. The CDR3 runs to 12 residues. In nucleotides, the CDR3 is TGTGCCAGCAGCGCTAAAACAGATACGCAGTATTTT. This translates into CASSAKTDTQYF.

The CDR3 coding sequence is TGTGCCAGCACCCCCAGGGGGGACGAAAAACTGTTTTTT. Its translation: CASTPRGDEKLFF. The gene calls are TRBV28 and TRBJ1-4, with 7 bases identical to TRBD1. J was trimmed by 8 bases and V by 7 bases; bases with no gene match: 7. The CDR3 consists of 13 residues. The germline CDR1 and CDR2 sequences are MDHEN and SYDVKM.

Notes on this clone: This specimen includes other DNA sequences encoding the same CDR3. V gene TRBV18 combines with J gene TRBJ1-1; tentative D call: TRBD1 (6 bases). CDR1 KGHSH and CDR2 LQKENI come from the germline V gene. This CDR3 has 13 residues. V was shortened by 7 bases and J by 3 bases, with 12 bases between the two germline ends. The CDR3 spells CASLQGRDTEAFF. CDR3 sequence (DNA): TGTGCCAGCTTACAGGGACGGGACACTGAAGCTTTCTTT.

A single count supports this clone. This rearrangement joins TRBV7-9 to TRBJ2-5, with 10 bases identical to TRBD2. The trim removed 5 bases at V and 5 bases at J, leaving 8 bases unmatched. The length of the CDR3 is 15 residues. Germline CDR1 and CDR2: SEHNR and FQNEAQ (reference sequence). The CDR3 reads CASSRKRGGGETQYF. In nucleotides, the CDR3 is TGTGCCAGCAGCAGAAAGCGGGGGGGTGGGGAGACCCAGTACTTC. Based on the CDR3 plus reference TRBV7-9 and TRBJ2-5, the full variable domain is DTGVSQNPRHKITKRGQNVTFRCDPISEHNRLYWYRQTLGQGPEFLTYFQNEAQLEKSRLLSDRFSAERPKGSFSTLEIQRTEQGDSAMYLCASSRKRGGGETQYFGPGTRLLVL.

V is TRBV16 and J is TRBJ1-3; the match to TRBD1 covers 8 bases. This CDR3 comprises 16 residues. V was pared by 4 bases and J by 4 bases, with 9 bases of the junction left unmatched. From germline, CDR1 is KGHSY and CDR2 FQNENV. The CDR3 nucleotides are TGTGCCAGCAGCCCCAGGACAGGGCCGAAAGGAAACACCATATATTTT. Its translation: CASSPRTGPKGNTIYF.

This chain connects TRBV5-1 to TRBJ2-2, with a possible D match to TRBD2 (5 bases). V lost 0 bases, J lost 0 bases, and 18 bases lay in between. Germline V gene sequence: CDR1 SGHRS, CDR2 YFSETQ. The CDR3 runs to 19 residues. This CDR3 reads CASSLESGPDFANTGELFF. The DNA of the CDR3 is TGCGCCAGCAGCTTGGAAAGCGGTCCCGACTTCGCGAACACCGGGGAGCTGTTTTTT.

This clone was seen a single time. This sequence joins TRBV19 and TRBJ2-5, with D perhaps TRBD1 (5 bases). The germline V gene has CDR1 LNHDA and CDR2 SQIVND (reference sequence). Trimming pared 4 bases from V and 1 base from J, leaving 10 bases between. There are 14 residues in the CDR3. Here the CDR3 reads CASSTQGRQETQYF. For the CDR3, the DNA is TGTGCCAGTAGTACGCAGGGTCGCCAAGAGACCCAGTACTTC.

This rearrangement joins TRBV4-1 to TRBJ2-3, with D perhaps TRBD1 (6 bases). This CDR3 region has 15 residues. The germline V gene has CDR1 MGHRA and CDR2 YSYEKL. The V end was cut by 5 bases, the J end by 5 bases, with 17 bases between. CDR3 protein: CASSSDRARGDTQYF. The CDR3 nucleotides are TGCGCCAGCAGCTCGGACAGAGCAAGGGGAGATACGCAGTATTTT.

The CDR3 reads CASSFYSKTGEYEQYF. CDR3 nucleotides: TGTGCCAGCAGCTTTTATTCAAAGACAGGAGAGTACGAGCAGTACTTC. The chain has TRBV7-9 and TRBJ2-7, with a possible D match to TRBD1 (6 bases). V lost 3 bases to trimming and J lost 4 bases, with 19 bases between them. The germline V gene encodes CDR1 SEHNR and CDR2 FQNEAQ (reference sequence). CDR3 length equals 16 residues.

The rearrangement joins TRBV5-4 to TRBJ2-2, with TRBD1 matching 8 bases. V was pared by 0 bases and J by 3 bases, with 4 bases of the junction left unmatched. Germline V gene lookup returns CDR1 SGHNT and CDR2 YYREEE (reference sequence). The CDR3 loop spans 16 amino acids. Here the CDR3 reads CASSLALTGDTGELFF. The CDR3 DNA follows: TGTGCCAGCAGCTTGGCCCTGACAGGGGACACCGGGGAGCTGTTTTTT.

The V call is TRBV14, the J call TRBJ1-3, with unresolved D. The V gene's germline CDR1 is SGHDN and CDR2 FVKESK. CDR3 length: 14 amino acids. Trimming left V 3 bases short and J 0 bases short, with 6 bases between. The CDR3 sequence: CASSQQASGNTIYF. In DNA form, the CDR3 reads TGTGCCAGCAGCCAGCAGGCCTCTGGAAACACCATATATTTT.

The V call is TRBV7-9, the J call TRBJ1-2; 8 bases agree with TRBD1. Germline V gene sequence: CDR1 SEHNR, CDR2 FQNEAQ (reference sequence). The CDR3 length is 15 residues. V lost 4 bases, J lost 4 bases, and 8 bases stayed unmatched. The CDR3 is CASSSTGGSSYGYTF. In DNA form, the CDR3 reads TGTGCCAGCAGCTCCACAGGGGGATCGAGCTATGGCTACACCTTC.

The chain employs TRBV7-2 and TRBJ1-5, with TRBD1 matching 7 bases. J gave up 0 bases and V 3 bases, and 2 bases lay outside the gene matches. This CDR3 has 15 residues. Germline-derived CDR1 and CDR2 are SGHTA and FQGNSA. CDR3 coding DNA: TGTGCCAGCAGCTTCGGGACAGATAGCAATCAGCCCCAGCATTTT. This gives the protein CASSFGTDSNQPQHF.

V is TRBV5-6 and J is TRBJ2-6; maybe TRBD1 (5 bases). Trimming removed 2 bases from V and 0 bases from J, with 12 bases in between. Germline CDR1 reads SGHDT; CDR2 reads YYEEEE. The CDR3 is 17 residues long. The DNA for the CDR3 is TGTGCCAGCAGCTTTCCATCAAGGGGCTCTGGGGCCAACGTCCTGACTTTC. As protein: CASSFPSRGSGANVLTF.

V gene TRBV7-2 combines with J gene TRBJ2-2; 8 bases align to TRBD1. Looked up from germline, CDR1 is SGHTA and CDR2 is FQGNSA. V was clipped by 5 bases and J by 3 bases; unmatched bases: 5. The CDR3 runs 15 residues. The chain's CDR3 is CASSRSTGDTGELFF. Written as DNA, the CDR3 is TGTGCCAGCAGCCGTTCGACAGGGGACACCGGGGAGCTGTTTTTT.

Comments on this clone: A junction boundary mismatches the germline segment, possibly from a read error. Other DNA variants within this sample encode the same CDR3. The rearrangement links TRBV29-1 to TRBJ2-1, with TRBD2 as a possible D gene (6 bases). Per germline, CDR1 SQVTM and CDR2 ANQGSEA. The CDR3 totals 14 residues. The chain's CDR3 is CGVEWGDVYNEQFF. CDR3 DNA sequence: TGCGGCGTCGAATGGGGGGATGTCTACAATGAGCAGTTCTTC.

This chain joins TRBV9 and TRBJ2-1; 15 nucleotides align to TRBD2. The trim removed 4 bases at V and 10 bases at J, leaving 6 bases unmatched. The CDR3 loop spans 15 amino acids. Germline values: CDR1 SGDLS, CDR2 YYNGEE. The CDR3 nucleotides read TGTGCCAGCAGCCCGTTGGGGACTAGCGGGGGGGAGCAGTTCTTC. This sequence encodes CASSPLGTSGGEQFF.

The genes are TRBV5-1 and TRBJ1-4; 12 nucleotides align to TRBD1. The CDR3 sequence is 18 residues long. V shed 4 bases, J shed 0 bases, and the junction held 7 bases outside the gene matches. CDR1 and CDR2 (germline): SGHRS, YFSETQ. CDR3 nucleotides: TGCGCCAGCAGCCTCCGGGACAGGGGGCTTGCAACTAATGAAAAACTGTTTTTT. Translated, it gives CASSLRDRGLATNEKLFF.

This clone has a handful of counts. At one of its ends the junction is not consistent with the germline gene, which may arise from a read error. This chain uses TRBV7-9 with TRBJ1-1; 9 bases are a match to TRBD1. The germline V gene has CDR1 SEHNR and CDR2 FQNEAQ (reference sequence). The CDR3 consists of 14 residues. CDR3 sequence reads: CASIPGTGNPEAFF. The CDR3 nucleotides are TGTGCCAGCATCCCGGGGACAGGGAACCCTGAAGCTTTCTTT.

The V and J genes are TRBV7-8 and TRBJ2-7, with 8 bases lining up with TRBD2. The CDR3 is 15 amino acids. Germline V lookup: CDR1 SGHVS, CDR2 FQNEAQ. V gave up 3 bases and J gave up 2 bases; unmatched junction bases: 6. The CDR3 DNA reads as TGTGCCAGCAGCTTCAATCGGGGGGGCCCCTACGAGCAGTACTTC. Its translation: CASSFNRGGPYEQYF.

The chain is built from TRBV2 and TRBJ2-7, with 7 bases that match TRBD1. The CDR3 is made up of 14 amino acids. V lost 3 bases and J lost 2; bases outside the gene matches: 4. CDR1 SNHLY and CDR2 FYNNEI come from the germline V gene. The CDR3 DNA is TGTGCCAGCAGTGACGACACAGGGGCCTACGAGCAGTACTTC. It codes for CASSDDTGAYEQYF.

J is TRBJ2-2 and V is TRBV7-6; no reliable D call. Germline values: CDR1 SGHVS, CDR2 FNYEAQ. This CDR3 is built from 11 residues. Trimming left V 2 bases short and J 7 bases short, with 2 bases between. This chain's CDR3 is CASSLYGELFF. The CDR3 region has the DNA TGTGCCAGCAGCTTATACGGGGAGCTGTTTTTT.

This chain joins TRBV29-1 and TRBJ2-4; 9 positions match TRBD1. V dropped 4 bases and J dropped 6; count of bases not matched to a gene: 7. Germline CDR1 SQVTM, CDR2 ANQGSEA. The CDR3 is 14 residues long. The CDR3 coding sequence is TGCAGCGTTGTGTCGGACAGGGGACGAAACATTCAGTACTTC. Its translation is CSVVSDRGRNIQYF.